This T cell receptor beta chain comes out of a study of T cell responses to AZD1222 COVID-19 vaccine. Profiled with immunoSEQ multiplex PCR; TCRdb holds only in-frame clones, not every one. The sample holds around 150,000 clones, around 93% seen once. Germline CDR1 is KGHSH and CDR2 is LQKENI. Trimming took 6 bases from V and 6 from J; bases not matched to a gene: 5. This CDR3 comprises 14 residues. Specimen: peripheral blood, collected 28 days after the second AZD1222 dose. The source is an adult who received the AZD1222 COVID-19 vaccine. This sequence joins TRBV18 and TRBJ2-7; 13 bases fit TRBD2. Here the CDR3 reads CASSRGTSGTEQYF. The CDR3 DNA follows: TGTGCCAGCTCGCGAGGGACTAGCGGGACCGAGCAGTACTTC.